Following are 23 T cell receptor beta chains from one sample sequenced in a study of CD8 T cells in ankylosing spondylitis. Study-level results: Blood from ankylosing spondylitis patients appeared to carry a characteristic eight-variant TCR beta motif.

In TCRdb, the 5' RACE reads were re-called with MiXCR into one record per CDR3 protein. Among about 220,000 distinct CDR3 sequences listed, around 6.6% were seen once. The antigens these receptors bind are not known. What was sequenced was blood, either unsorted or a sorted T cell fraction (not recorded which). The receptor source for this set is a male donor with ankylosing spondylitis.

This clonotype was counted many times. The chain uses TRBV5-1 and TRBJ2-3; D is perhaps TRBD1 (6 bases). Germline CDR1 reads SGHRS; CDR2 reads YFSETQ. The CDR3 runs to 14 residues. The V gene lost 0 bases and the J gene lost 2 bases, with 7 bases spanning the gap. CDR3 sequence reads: CASSLGQATDTQYF. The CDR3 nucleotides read TGCGCCAGCAGCTTGGGACAGGCCACAGATACGCAGTATTTT.

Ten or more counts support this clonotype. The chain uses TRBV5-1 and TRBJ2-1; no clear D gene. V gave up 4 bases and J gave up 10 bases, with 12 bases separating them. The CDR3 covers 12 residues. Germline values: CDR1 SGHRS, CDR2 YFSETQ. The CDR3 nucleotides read TGCGCCAGCAGCCCCGACTCCCTAGAGCAGTTCTTC. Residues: CASSPDSLEQFF.

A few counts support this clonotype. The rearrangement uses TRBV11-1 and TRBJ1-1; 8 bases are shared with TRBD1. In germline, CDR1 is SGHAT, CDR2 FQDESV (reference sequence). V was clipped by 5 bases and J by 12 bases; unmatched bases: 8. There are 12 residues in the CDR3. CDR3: CASSVDRGWPFF. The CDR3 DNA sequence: TGTGCCAGCAGCGTCGACAGGGGTTGGCCTTTCTTT.

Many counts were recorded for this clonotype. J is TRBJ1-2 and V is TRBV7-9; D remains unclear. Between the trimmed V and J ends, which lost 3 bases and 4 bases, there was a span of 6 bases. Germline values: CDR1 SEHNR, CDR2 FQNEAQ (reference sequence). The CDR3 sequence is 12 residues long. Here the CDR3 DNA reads TGTGCCAGCAGCTTTAAAGTCTATGGCTACACCTTC. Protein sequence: CASSFKVYGYTF.

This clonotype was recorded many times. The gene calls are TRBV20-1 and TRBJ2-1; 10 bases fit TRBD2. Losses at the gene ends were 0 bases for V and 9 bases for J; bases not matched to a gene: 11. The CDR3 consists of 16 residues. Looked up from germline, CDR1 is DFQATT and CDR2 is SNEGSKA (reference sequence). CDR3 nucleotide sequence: TGCAGTGCTAGAGATCTGCGTAGCGGGAGGTTATTTGAGCAGTTCTTC. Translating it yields CSARDLRSGRLFEQFF.

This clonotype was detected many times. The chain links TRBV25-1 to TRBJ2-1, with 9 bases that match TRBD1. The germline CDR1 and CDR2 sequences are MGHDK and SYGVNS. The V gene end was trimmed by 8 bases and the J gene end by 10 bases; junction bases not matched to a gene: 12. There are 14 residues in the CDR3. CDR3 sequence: CASSDRGASGEQFF. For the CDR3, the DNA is TGTGCCAGCTCGGACAGGGGCGCGAGCGGCGAGCAGTTCTTC.

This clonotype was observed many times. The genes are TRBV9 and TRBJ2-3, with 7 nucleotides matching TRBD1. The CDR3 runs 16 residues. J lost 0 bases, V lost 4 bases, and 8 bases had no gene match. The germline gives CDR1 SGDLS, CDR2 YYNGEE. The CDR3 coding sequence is TGTGCCAGCAGCACCGACAGGGTTACTAGCACAGATACGCAGTATTTT. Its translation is CASSTDRVTSTDTQYF.

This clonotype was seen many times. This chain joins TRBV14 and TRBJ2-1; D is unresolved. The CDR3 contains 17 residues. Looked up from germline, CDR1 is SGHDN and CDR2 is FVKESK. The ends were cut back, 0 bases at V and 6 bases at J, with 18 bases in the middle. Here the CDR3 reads CASSQDGALIAPNEQFF. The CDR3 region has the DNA TGTGCCAGCAGCCAAGATGGTGCGCTGATCGCGCCCAATGAGCAGTTCTTC.

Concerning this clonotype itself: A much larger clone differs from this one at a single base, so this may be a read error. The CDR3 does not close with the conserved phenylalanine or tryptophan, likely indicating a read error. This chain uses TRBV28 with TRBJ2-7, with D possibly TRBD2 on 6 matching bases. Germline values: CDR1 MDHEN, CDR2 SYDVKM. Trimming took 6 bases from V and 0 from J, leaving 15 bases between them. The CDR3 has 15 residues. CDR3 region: CASSFRLANSYEQYL. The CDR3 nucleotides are TGTGCCAGCAGCTTCCGGCTAGCGAACTCCTACGAGCAGTACCTC.

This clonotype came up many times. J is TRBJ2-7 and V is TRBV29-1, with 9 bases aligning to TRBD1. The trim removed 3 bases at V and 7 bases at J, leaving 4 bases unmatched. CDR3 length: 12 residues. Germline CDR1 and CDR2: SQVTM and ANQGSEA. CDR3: CSVEGQGGEQYF. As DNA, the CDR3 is TGCAGCGTTGAGGGACAGGGTGGAGAGCAGTACTTC.

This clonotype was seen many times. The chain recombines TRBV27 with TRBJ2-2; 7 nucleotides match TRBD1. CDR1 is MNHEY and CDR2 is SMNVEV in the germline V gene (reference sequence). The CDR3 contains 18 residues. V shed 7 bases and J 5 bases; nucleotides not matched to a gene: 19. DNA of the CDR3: TGTGCCAGCAAGAAGCGGTGGAGGAGACAGGGTTGGACCGGGGAGCTGTTTTTT. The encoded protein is CASKKRWRRQGWTGELFF.

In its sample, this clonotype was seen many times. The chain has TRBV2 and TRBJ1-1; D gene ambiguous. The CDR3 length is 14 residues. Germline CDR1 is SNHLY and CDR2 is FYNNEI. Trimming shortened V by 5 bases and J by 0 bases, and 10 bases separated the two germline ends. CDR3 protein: CASSLTELNTEAFF. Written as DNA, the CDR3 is TGTGCCAGCAGTCTGACGGAATTGAACACTGAAGCTTTCTTT.

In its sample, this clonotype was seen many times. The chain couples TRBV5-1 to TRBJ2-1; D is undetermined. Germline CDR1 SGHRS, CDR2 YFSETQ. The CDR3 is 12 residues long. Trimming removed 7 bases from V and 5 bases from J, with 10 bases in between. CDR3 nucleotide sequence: TGCGCCAGCTCTGACGATAACAATGAGCAGTTCTTC. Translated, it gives CASSDDNNEQFF. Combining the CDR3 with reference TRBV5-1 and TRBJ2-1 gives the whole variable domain KAGVTQTPRYLIKTRGQQVTLSCSPISGHRSVSWYQQTPGQGLQFLFEYFSETQRNKGNFPGRFSGRQFSNSRSEMNVSTLELGDSALYLCASSDDNNEQFFGPGTRLTVL.

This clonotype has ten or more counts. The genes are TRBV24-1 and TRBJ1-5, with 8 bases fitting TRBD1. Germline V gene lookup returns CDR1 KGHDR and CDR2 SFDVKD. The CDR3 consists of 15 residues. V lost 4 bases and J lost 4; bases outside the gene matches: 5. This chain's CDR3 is CATSEQDRENQPQHF. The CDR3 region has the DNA TGTGCCACCAGTGAACAGGACAGGGAGAATCAGCCCCAGCATTTT.

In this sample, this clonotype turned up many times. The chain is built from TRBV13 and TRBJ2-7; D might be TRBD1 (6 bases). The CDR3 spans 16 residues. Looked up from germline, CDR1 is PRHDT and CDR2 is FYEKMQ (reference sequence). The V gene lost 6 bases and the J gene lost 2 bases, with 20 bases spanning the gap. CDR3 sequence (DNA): TGTGCCAGCAGTCCAGGGGTATTGCATTCGACCTACGAGCAGTACTTC. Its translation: CASSPGVLHSTYEQYF.

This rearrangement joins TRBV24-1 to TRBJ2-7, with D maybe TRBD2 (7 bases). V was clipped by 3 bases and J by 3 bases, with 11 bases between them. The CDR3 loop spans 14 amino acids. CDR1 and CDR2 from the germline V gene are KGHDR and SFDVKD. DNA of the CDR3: TGTGCCACCAGTGATCGGGGGGCCAACTACGAGCAGTACTTC. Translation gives CATSDRGANYEQYF.

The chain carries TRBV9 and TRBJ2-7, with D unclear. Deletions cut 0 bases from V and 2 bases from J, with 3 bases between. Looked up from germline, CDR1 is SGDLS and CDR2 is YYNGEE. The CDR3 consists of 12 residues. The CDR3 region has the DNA TGTGCCAGCAGCGTAGAACCCTACGAGCAGTACTTC. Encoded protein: CASSVEPYEQYF.

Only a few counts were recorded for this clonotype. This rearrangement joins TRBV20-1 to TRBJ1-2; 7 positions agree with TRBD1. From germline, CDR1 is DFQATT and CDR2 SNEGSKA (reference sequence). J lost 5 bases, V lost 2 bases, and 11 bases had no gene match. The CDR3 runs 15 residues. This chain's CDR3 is CSARSSPGQIYGYTF. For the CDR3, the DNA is TGCAGTGCTAGATCCTCGCCGGGACAGATATATGGCTACACCTTC.

The CDR3 DNA follows: TGTGCCAGCAGCTTAGCCGACGCCGCCGTCCAAGACCGCTATGGCTACACCTTC. This sequence encodes CASSLADAAVQDRYGYTF. The J gene is TRBJ1-2, the V gene TRBV11-1; no reliable D call. The V gene's germline CDR1 is SGHAT and CDR2 FQDESV (reference sequence). The length of the CDR3 is 18 residues. Trimming removed 0 bases from V and 4 bases from J, with 21 bases in between.

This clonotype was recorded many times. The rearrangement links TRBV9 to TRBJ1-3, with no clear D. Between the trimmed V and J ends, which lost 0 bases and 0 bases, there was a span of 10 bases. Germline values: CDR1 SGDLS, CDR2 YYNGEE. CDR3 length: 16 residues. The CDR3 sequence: CASSVAEGFSGNTIYF. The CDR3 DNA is TGTGCCAGCAGCGTAGCCGAGGGATTCTCTGGAAACACCATATATTTT.

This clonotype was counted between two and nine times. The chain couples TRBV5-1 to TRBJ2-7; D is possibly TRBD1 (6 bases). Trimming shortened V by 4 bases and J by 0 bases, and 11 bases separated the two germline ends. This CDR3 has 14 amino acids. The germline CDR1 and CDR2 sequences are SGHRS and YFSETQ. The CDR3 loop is CASSADRTSYEQYF. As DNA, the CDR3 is TGCGCCAGCAGCGCTGACAGGACCTCCTACGAGCAGTACTTC.

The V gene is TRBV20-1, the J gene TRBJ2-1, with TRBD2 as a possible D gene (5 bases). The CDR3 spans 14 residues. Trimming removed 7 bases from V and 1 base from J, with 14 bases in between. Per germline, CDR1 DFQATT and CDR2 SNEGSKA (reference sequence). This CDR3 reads CSVMDSLSYNEQFF. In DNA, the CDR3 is TGCAGTGTTATGGACTCTCTTTCCTACAATGAGCAGTTCTTC.

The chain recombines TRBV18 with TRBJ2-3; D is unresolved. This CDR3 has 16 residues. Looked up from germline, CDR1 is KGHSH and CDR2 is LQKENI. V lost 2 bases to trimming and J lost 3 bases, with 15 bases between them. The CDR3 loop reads CASSPSLEKGTDTQYF. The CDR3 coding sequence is TGTGCCAGCTCACCATCGCTCGAGAAAGGGACAGATACGCAGTATTTT.